Listed here are 32 T cell receptor beta chains from one sample, sequenced in a study of cytomegalovirus exposure and HLA in healthy donors. 60 Vbeta and 13 Jbeta primers were used in PCR. Sequencing was performed with immunoSEQ multiplex PCR; in TCRdb, only in-frame clones are kept and a portion is missing. Listed are tens of thousands of clones; approximately 1.8% falls within the top ten. Sequenced: PBMCs. All receptors come from a woman under 40 in good health and CMV-seronegative.

The chain combines TRBV28 with TRBJ2-7, with TRBD2 identical over 9 bases. Trimming cost V 8 bases and J 2 bases; bases outside gene matches: 10. The germline CDR1 and CDR2 sequences are MDHEN and SYDVKM. CDR3 size: 15 residues. The CDR3 sequence: CASRAKRGVPYEQYF. DNA for the CDR3: TGTGCCAGCCGGGCCAAGCGGGGGGTTCCCTACGAGCAGTACTTC.

This chain connects TRBV6-5 to TRBJ2-5, with 7 bases fitting TRBD2. The CDR3 is made up of 14 amino acids. The J segment lost 7 bases and the V segment lost 4 bases, leaving 9 bases of the junction unmatched. Germline V gene lookup returns CDR1 MNHEY and CDR2 SVGAGI. The DNA for the CDR3 is TGTGCCAGCAGTTCTACAGCGGGGAGGGGGACCCAGTACTTC. Residues: CASSSTAGRGTQYF.

The gene calls are TRBV28 and TRBJ2-7; 10 nucleotides line up with TRBD2. V lost 6 bases and J lost 7; bases outside the gene matches: 12. Germline CDR1 is MDHEN and CDR2 is SYDVKM. The CDR3 length is 15 residues. CDR3 DNA: TGTGCCAGCAGCTTAGCGGGAGGCCCCCTACGGGAGCAGTACTTC. Protein product: CASSLAGGPLREQYF.

The chain is built from TRBV11-3 and TRBJ2-1; 10 nucleotides align to TRBD2. The CDR3 sequence is 16 residues long. J lost 8 bases, V lost 6 bases, and 13 bases had no gene match. Germline values: CDR1 SGHNT, CDR2 YENEEA. The CDR3 is CASRVRASGSTHEQFF. For the CDR3, the DNA is TGTGCCAGCAGGGTGAGGGCTAGCGGGAGTACCCATGAGCAGTTCTTC.

The chain joins TRBV4-3 to TRBJ2-1, with 10 positions matching TRBD2. Looked up from germline, CDR1 is LGHNA and CDR2 is YSLEER. J was trimmed by 4 bases and V by 0 bases; bases with no gene match: 0. The length of the CDR3 is 15 residues. CDR3 nucleotide sequence: TGCGCCAGCAGCCAAGAGGGACTAGCGTACAATGAGCAGTTCTTC. Amino acid sequence: CASSQEGLAYNEQFF.

The chain carries TRBV4-1 and TRBJ2-7, with 10 bases fitting TRBD2. Trimming took 4 bases from V and 2 from J; bases not matched to a gene: 5. CDR1 and CDR2 from the germline V gene are MGHRA and YSYEKL. The CDR3 extends over 15 amino acids. The CDR3 DNA reads TGCGCCAGCAGCCTAACTAGCGGGGAGACCTACGAGCAGTACTTC. The encoded protein is CASSLTSGETYEQYF.

V is TRBV29-1 and J is TRBJ2-7; 9 bases are shared with TRBD2. This CDR3 spans 14 amino acids. V was pared by 1 base and J by 3 bases, with 4 bases of the junction left unmatched. The germline CDR1 and CDR2 sequences are SQVTM and ANQGSEA. CDR3 sequence (DNA): TGCAGCGTTGAAGGGCTAGCGGGATACTACGAGCAGTACTTC. This gives the protein CSVEGLAGYYEQYF.

The chain carries TRBV5-6 and TRBJ1-2, with D unresolved. The CDR3 has 13 residues. The V gene's germline CDR1 is SGHDT and CDR2 YYEEEE. Trimming cost V 0 bases and J 0 bases, with 3 bases left between them. DNA of the CDR3: TGTGCCAGCAGCTTGGGAGCTAACTATGGCTACACCTTC. It is translated as CASSLGANYGYTF.

The V call is TRBV5-6, the J call TRBJ2-7, with D possibly TRBD1 on 5 matching bases. Germline lookup yields CDR1 SGHDT and CDR2 YYEEEE. V was trimmed by 0 bases and J by 3 bases, leaving 10 bases between them. The CDR3 runs 14 residues. This CDR3 is CASSLGGGDYEQYF. CDR3 DNA: TGTGCCAGCAGCTTGGGGGGCGGTGACTACGAGCAGTACTTC.

The rearrangement uses TRBV18 and TRBJ2-7; 10 bases align to TRBD2. CDR1 and CDR2 (germline): KGHSH, LQKENI. CDR3 length: 17 residues. V dropped 3 bases and J dropped 5; count of bases not matched to a gene: 13. CDR3 in DNA: TGTGCCAGCTCACCCCCTAGCGGGAGCGGAGGTTCCCACGAGCAGTACTTC. It codes for CASSPPSGSGGSHEQYF.

The chain combines TRBV4-1 with TRBJ1-1; D is undetermined. V lost 4 bases and J lost 4, with 10 bases in between. Germline-derived CDR1 and CDR2 are MGHRA and YSYEKL. The CDR3 has 13 amino acids. The DNA of the CDR3 is TGCGCCAGCAGCCGCAGTCGTTCCACTGAAGCTTTCTTT. Its protein product is CASSRSRSTEAFF.

The V and J genes are TRBV6-5 and TRBJ1-3; possibly TRBD1 for D (6 bases). Trimming took off 6 bases at V and 1 base at J, with 7 bases between the two ends. There are 13 residues in the CDR3. Germline values: CDR1 MNHEY, CDR2 SVGAGI. CDR3 coding DNA: TGTGCCAGCAGGGGGACATCTGGAAACACCATATATTTT. This sequence encodes CASRGTSGNTIYF.

The chain carries TRBV4-2 and TRBJ1-6, with TRBD1 matching 12 bases. Germline CDR1 is LGHNA and CDR2 is YNFKEQ. This CDR3 is 17 amino acids long. V gave up 3 bases and J gave up 2 bases; unmatched junction bases: 2. The CDR3 here is CASSQGQGAAYNSPLHF. The CDR3 nucleotides read TGTGCCAGCAGCCAGGGACAGGGGGCCGCCTATAATTCACCCCTCCACTTT.

The chain recombines TRBV2 with TRBJ2-2; 8 nucleotides line up with TRBD2. With 7 bases clipped from V and 5 bases from J, the junction kept 6 bases outside the gene matches. This CDR3 is 14 amino acids long. Germline CDR1 and CDR2: SNHLY and FYNNEI. Written as DNA, the CDR3 is TGTGCCAGCACGAGCGGGAGAGGGACCGGGGAGCTGTTTTTT. Translation gives CASTSGRGTGELFF.

The chain recombines TRBV29-1 with TRBJ2-7, with 10 bases that match TRBD2. The CDR3 has 13 amino acids. The V and J ends lost 4 bases and 6 bases, in that order; junction bases with no gene match: 6. Germline lookup yields CDR1 SQVTM and CDR2 ANQGSEA. For the CDR3, the DNA is TGCAGCGTTGTCGCTAGCGGGAGCGTCGAGCAGTACTTC. Amino acids: CSVVASGSVEQYF.

This chain joins TRBV19 and TRBJ1-3; the D gene is possibly TRBD1 (6 bases). With 4 bases removed from V and 1 base from J, the gap between germline ends came to 20 bases. The CDR3 is 18 residues long. Germline loops: CDR1 LNHDA, CDR2 SQIVND (reference sequence). The CDR3 DNA reads TGTGCCAGTAGTACCGACGCGGGGGCGTTTCTTTCTGGAAACACCATATATTTT. Translated: CASSTDAGAFLSGNTIYF.

V gene TRBV19 combines with J gene TRBJ1-2, with a tentative D call TRBD1 (6 bases). The V and J ends lost 3 bases and 2 bases respectively, with 13 bases between them. Germline CDR1 and CDR2: LNHDA and SQIVND (reference sequence). The CDR3 runs 15 residues. The CDR3 reads CASSIQGRPNYGYTF. The CDR3 region has the DNA TGTGCCAGTAGTATTCAGGGGCGACCAAACTATGGCTACACCTTC.

The chain combines TRBV2 with TRBJ2-7, with 8 bases that match TRBD2. CDR3 length: 14 amino acids. The V gene's germline CDR1 is SNHLY and CDR2 FYNNEI. The trim removed 7 bases at V and 1 base at J, leaving 6 bases unmatched. The CDR3 protein is CASKTGGLSYEQYF. Written as DNA, the CDR3 is TGTGCCAGCAAAACGGGAGGGCTGTCCTACGAGCAGTACTTC.

J is TRBJ2-2 and V is TRBV5-1; D possibly corresponds to TRBD1 (5 bases). The CDR3 extends over 14 amino acids. V gave up 5 bases and J gave up 2 bases, with 10 bases separating them. Germline V gene sequence: CDR1 SGHRS, CDR2 YFSETQ. CDR3 sequence: CASSQGINTGELFF. CDR3 bases: TGCGCCAGCAGTCAGGGAATTAACACCGGGGAGCTGTTTTTT. Together with reference TRBV5-1 and TRBJ2-2, the CDR3 gives the full variable domain: KAGVTQTPRYLIKTRGQQVTLSCSPISGHRSVSWYQQTPGQGLQFLFEYFSETQRNKGNFPGRFSGRQFSNSRSEMNVSTLELGDSALYLCASSQGINTGELFFGEGSRLTVL.

The genes are TRBV9 and TRBJ2-5, with D possibly matching TRBD2 (6 bases). V lost 4 bases, J lost 2 bases, and 15 bases lay in between. CDR3 length: 15 residues. Germline V gives CDR1 SGDLS, CDR2 YYNGEE. CDR3 residues: CASSPRGSEQETQYF. The CDR3 DNA sequence: TGTGCCAGCAGCCCCCGGGGGTCCGAACAAGAGACCCAGTACTTC.

For this clone: Other DNA sequences in the same sample also yield this CDR3. The chain employs TRBV9 and TRBJ2-5; a weak D match, TRBD2 (5 bases). Germline CDR1 is SGDLS and CDR2 is YYNGEE. This CDR3 spans 14 amino acids. Trimming pared 2 bases from V and 1 base from J, leaving 9 bases between. The CDR3 spells CASSVGRGQETQYF. The CDR3 DNA reads as TGTGCCAGCAGCGTTGGACGGGGCCAAGAGACCCAGTACTTC. Full variable domain (missing parts from reference TRBV9 and TRBJ2-5): DSGVTQTPKHLITATGQRVTLRCSPRSGDLSVYWYQQSLDQGLQFLIQYYNGEERAKGNILERFSAQQFPDLHSELNLSSLELGDSALYFCASSVGRGQETQYFGPGTRLLVL.

The chain has TRBV19 and TRBJ1-1, with 12 positions matching TRBD1. CDR3 length equals 17 residues. J was trimmed by 4 bases and V by 7 bases; bases with no gene match: 13. Germline V gene data show CDR1 as LNHDA and CDR2 as SQIVND (reference sequence). The CDR3 spells CASTPRDRGRAGTEAFF. The CDR3 DNA is TGTGCCAGTACCCCGCGGGACAGGGGGCGCGCCGGCACTGAAGCTTTCTTT.

The J gene is TRBJ2-6, the V gene TRBV19; 8 bases fit TRBD2. J lost 0 bases, V lost 7 bases, and 11 bases had no gene match. CDR1 LNHDA and CDR2 SQIVND come from the germline V gene (reference sequence). The CDR3 has 18 residues. CDR3 protein: CASTPRASGRSGANVLTF. In DNA, the CDR3 is TGTGCCAGTACCCCCCGGGCTAGCGGGCGCTCTGGGGCCAACGTCCTGACTTTC.

V usage is TRBV11-3 and J usage is TRBJ2-2; 9 nucleotides agree with TRBD2. V lost 5 bases to trimming and J lost 5 bases; unmatched junction nucleotides: 9. This CDR3 has 16 residues. CDR1 and CDR2 from the germline V gene are SGHNT and YENEEA. CDR3 sequence: CASSPGREGSTGELFF. CDR3 sequence (DNA): TGTGCCAGCAGCCCGGGGCGGGAGGGGAGTACCGGGGAGCTGTTTTTT.

The V and J genes are TRBV2 and TRBJ2-7; TRBD2 matches at 9 bases. Germline CDR1 is SNHLY and CDR2 is FYNNEI. This CDR3 contains 13 residues. V was pared by 11 bases and J by 7 bases, with 12 bases of the junction left unmatched. As DNA, the CDR3 is TGTGCCCCCGGGGGGCTAGCGGGAATAGAGCAGTACTTC. This translates into CAPGGLAGIEQYF. Full variable domain (rest looked up from reference TRBV2 and TRBJ2-7): EPEVTQTPSHQVTQMGQEVILRCVPISNHLYFYWYRQILGQKVEFLVSFYNNEISEKSEIFDDQFSVERPDGSNFTLKIRSTKLEDSAMYFCAPGGLAGIEQYFGPGTRLTVT.

This sequence joins TRBV9 and TRBJ2-3; D not resolved. The CDR3 loop spans 14 amino acids. V shed 3 bases and J shed 0 bases, with 8 bases lying between them. CDR1 SGDLS and CDR2 YYNGEE come from the germline V gene. The CDR3 bases are TGTGCCAGCAGCGACTCCTCTAGCACAGATACGCAGTATTTT. It yields the protein CASSDSSSTDTQYF.

The chain joins TRBV19 to TRBJ1-5; 8 bases are a match to TRBD1. The CDR3 totals 14 residues. The germline gives CDR1 LNHDA, CDR2 SQIVND (reference sequence). With V trimmed by 3 bases and J by 9 bases, 7 bases remained unmatched. The CDR3 reads CASSIGQGAGPQHF. CDR3 DNA: TGTGCCAGTAGTATCGGCCAGGGGGCAGGGCCCCAGCATTTT.

This chain joins TRBV5-1 and TRBJ2-7; TRBD2 matches 8 bases. V lost 3 bases to trimming and J lost 2 bases; unmatched junction nucleotides: 4. Germline CDR1 SGHRS, CDR2 YFSETQ. The length of the CDR3 is 14 residues. The chain's CDR3 is CASSWRGEAYEQYF. CDR3 sequence (DNA): TGCGCCAGCAGCTGGCGGGGGGAAGCCTACGAGCAGTACTTC. The complete variable domain, with remaining parts taken from reference TRBV5-1 and TRBJ2-7, reads KAGVTQTPRYLIKTRGQQVTLSCSPISGHRSVSWYQQTPGQGLQFLFEYFSETQRNKGNFPGRFSGRQFSNSRSEMNVSTLELGDSALYLCASSWRGEAYEQYFGPGTRLTVT.

The rearrangement uses TRBV4-3 and TRBJ2-3; TRBD1 is a possible D gene (6 bases). The length of the CDR3 is 20 residues. Germline V gene data show CDR1 as LGHNA and CDR2 as YSLEER. Trimming took 0 bases from V and 2 from J, leaving 24 bases between them. The CDR3 DNA follows: TGCGCCAGCAGCCAAGACCCGCGGGCCTGGGTAACAGGGAACACAGATACGCAGTATTTT. Its protein is CASSQDPRAWVTGNTDTQYF.

DNA of the CDR3: TGTGCCAGCAGCTCCCCGTGGTCGGGGGGATCGACAGATACGCAGTATTTT. Residues: CASSSPWSGGSTDTQYF. The rearrangement links TRBV5-4 to TRBJ2-3, with 7 bases lining up with TRBD2. The CDR3 sequence is 17 residues long. In germline, CDR1 is SGHNT, CDR2 YYREEE (reference sequence). V lost 3 bases and J lost 3; bases outside the gene matches: 13.

The chain couples TRBV11-2 to TRBJ2-5; TRBD2 aligns across 9 bases. Trimming took 1 base from V and 1 from J; bases not matched to a gene: 10. Germline CDR1 is SGHAT and CDR2 is FQNNGV. This CDR3 spans 18 amino acids. The DNA of the CDR3 is TGTGCCAGCAGCTTAGGGCTAGCGGGATCTGGGGGCCAAGAGACCCAGTACTTC. This encodes CASSLGLAGSGGQETQYF.

This chain joins TRBV7-9 and TRBJ1-2; 7 bases are shared with TRBD1. Germline V lookup: CDR1 SEHNR, CDR2 FQNEAQ (reference sequence). There are 13 residues in the CDR3. Losses at the gene ends were 2 bases for V and 10 bases for J; bases not matched to a gene: 7. CDR3 DNA: TGTGCCAGCAGCTTACGTCAGGGGGAGGACTACACCTTC. Its protein is CASSLRQGEDYTF.